A single TCR beta chain is shown here with its context. No antigen is known for it. This entry comes from a study of shared clonotypes between healthy human individuals. Study-level background: CD4 naive and memory got three plates each, CD8 naive two, CD8 memory one. Notes on the study in general: Naive subsets tended to show greater estimated richness than memory subsets. Naive CD4 clonotypes were shared across a few donors at around 5%.

The CDR3 consists of 17 residues. CDR1 is SGHDN and CDR2 is FVKESK in the germline V gene. V gave up 5 bases and J gave up 5 bases, with 24 bases separating them. In the sorted-subset replicate PCRs, 200 ng DNA, roughly 29,000 T cell genomes, was used. Here immunoSEQ multiplex PCR was the method, and the copy in TCRdb shows in-frame clones only, minus some. The sample lists more than 1.2 million clones; 98% were seen once. This TCR was recovered from a young man in good health. Sequencing was performed on naive CD4+ T cells sorted from blood. Noted subset: CD45RA+ positively selected. This sequence joins TRBV14 and TRBJ2-5; TRBD1 might be the D (6 bases). The CDR3 DNA follows: TGTGCCAGCAGCACGTGGACAGTTGGAACTAGGTGGGAGACCCAGTACTTC. Protein: CASSTWTVGTRWETQYF.